A selection of T cell receptor beta chains follows, all from one sample in a study of blood T cell repertoires in COVID-19. The protocol was immunoSEQ multiplex PCR, while the TCRdb copy is restricted to in-frame clones and leaves out a portion. The profile shows fewer than 300,000 clones, around 87% of them singletons. What was sequenced was peripheral blood. The receptor set was obtained from a woman between 45 and 60 years old with acute or convalescent COVID-19. The CDR3 runs from the conserved cysteine through the conserved F or W. The order of the fields is CDR3 protein, CDR3 DNA, D gene, clone size, J gene, V gene. A D gene is named only where the DNA matches it firmly. The size of a clone is reported for some rows only, either as once, few or many, or as a class for expanded clones.

CDR3 protein: CSVGPLPGRGDNEQFF; CDR3 DNA: TGCAGCGTTGGGCCCCTTCCGGGGAGGGGTGACAATGAGCAGTTCTTC; D gene: TRBD2; clone size: .; J gene: TRBJ2-1; V gene: TRBV29-1
CDR3 protein: CSASFSGEQYF; CDR3 DNA: TGCAGTGCTTCGTTTTCAGGCGAGCAGTACTTC; D gene: .; clone size: .; J gene: TRBJ2-7; V gene: TRBV20-1
CDR3 protein: CASSRKGTASRNQPQHF; CDR3 DNA: TGTGCCAGCAGCCGTAAAGGGACAGCGAGTCGCAATCAGCCCCAGCATTTT; D gene: TRBD1; clone size: .; J gene: TRBJ1-5; V gene: TRBV28
CDR3 protein: CASSVGTGNYGYTF; CDR3 DNA: TGTGCCAGCAGCGTGGGGACAGGCAACTATGGCTACACCTTC; D gene: TRBD1; clone size: .; J gene: TRBJ1-2; V gene: TRBV9
CDR3 protein: CASSLGWGLAGGGGDTQYF; CDR3 DNA: TGCGCCAGCAGCTTAGGCTGGGGACTAGCGGGAGGGGGGGGAGATACGCAGTATTTT; D gene: TRBD2; clone size: .; J gene: TRBJ2-3; V gene: TRBV7-2
CDR3 protein: CASSQSGVQNSYNSPLHF; CDR3 DNA: TGCGCCAGCAGCCAAAGTGGAGTTCAGAACTCCTATAATTCACCCCTCCACTTT; D gene: .; clone size: .; J gene: TRBJ1-6; V gene: TRBV4-3
CDR3 protein: CAITSSGSGGTDTQYF; CDR3 DNA: TGTGCCATCACCAGTAGCGGGAGTGGAGGCACAGATACGCAGTATTTT; D gene: TRBD2; clone size: .; J gene: TRBJ2-3; V gene: TRBV10-3
CDR3 protein: CASSYSPQGPPYEQYF; CDR3 DNA: TGTGCCAGCAGTTACTCGCCGCAGGGGCCACCCTACGAGCAGTACTTC; D gene: .; clone size: few; J gene: TRBJ2-7; V gene: TRBV6-2/TRBV6-3
CDR3 protein: CASSPTAGDTYEQYF; CDR3 DNA: TGTGCCAGCTCCCCCACAGCAGGGGATACCTACGAGCAGTACTTC; D gene: .; clone size: .; J gene: TRBJ2-7; V gene: TRBV18
CDR3 protein: CASRLAGANVLTF; CDR3 DNA: TGTGCCAGCAGATTGGCCGGGGCCAACGTCCTGACTTTC; D gene: .; clone size: .; J gene: TRBJ2-6; V gene: TRBV6-5
CDR3 protein: CSVGRLAGGPGNEQFF; CDR3 DNA: TGCAGCGTTGGTAGACTAGCGGGAGGGCCCGGCAATGAGCAGTTCTTC; D gene: TRBD2; clone size: .; J gene: TRBJ2-1; V gene: TRBV29-1
CDR3 protein: CASSRGGGTDTQYF; CDR3 DNA: TGTGCTAGCAGCCGGGGGGGAGGCACAGATACGCAGTATTTT; D gene: TRBD2; clone size: .; J gene: TRBJ2-3; V gene: TRBV7-7
CDR3 protein: CASSDSGTGSKETQYF; CDR3 DNA: TGTGCCAGCAGTGACTCCGGGACAGGGAGCAAAGAGACCCAGTACTTC; D gene: TRBD1; clone size: .; J gene: TRBJ2-5; V gene: TRBV28
CDR3 protein: CATSESTANEKLFF; CDR3 DNA: TGTGCCACCAGTGAGAGCACGGCTAATGAAAAACTGTTTTTT; D gene: .; clone size: once; J gene: TRBJ1-4; V gene: TRBV24-1
CDR3 protein: CASSQAGGNSGNTIYF; CDR3 DNA: TGCGCCAGCAGCCAAGCGGGGGGCAACTCTGGAAACACCATATATTTT; D gene: .; clone size: .; J gene: TRBJ1-3; V gene: TRBV4-1
CDR3 protein: CASSRGQGATNEKLFF; CDR3 DNA: TGTGCCAGCTCACGGGGACAGGGCGCAACTAATGAAAAACTGTTTTTT; D gene: TRBD1; clone size: .; J gene: TRBJ1-4; V gene: TRBV18
CDR3 protein: CARALDRGNTGELFF; CDR3 DNA: TGTGCCAGGGCCCTGGACAGGGGGAACACCGGGGAGCTGTTTTTT; D gene: TRBD1; clone size: once; J gene: TRBJ2-2; V gene: TRBV19
CDR3 protein: CASSLTAYTEAFF; CDR3 DNA: TGTGCCAGCAGTTTAACTGCGTACACTGAAGCTTTCTTT; D gene: .; clone size: few; J gene: TRBJ1-1; V gene: TRBV27
CDR3 protein: CASSDQVGRGYNEQFF; CDR3 DNA: TGTGCCAGCAGTGACCAGGTTGGGCGGGGTTACAATGAGCAGTTCTTC; D gene: .; clone size: .; J gene: TRBJ2-1; V gene: TRBV6-2/TRBV6-3
CDR3 protein: CASSLSTENIQYF; CDR3 DNA: TGTGCCAGCAGCTTGAGTACGGAAAACATTCAGTACTTC; D gene: .; clone size: .; J gene: TRBJ2-4; V gene: TRBV5-5
CDR3 protein: CASSFWQFGANVLTF; CDR3 DNA: TGTGCCAGCAGTTTCTGGCAGTTTGGGGCCAACGTCCTGACTTTC; D gene: .; clone size: once; J gene: TRBJ2-6; V gene: TRBV27
CDR3 protein: CASSSHLTGAGQPQHF; CDR3 DNA: TGTGCCAGCAGCTCCCATTTGACAGGGGCAGGTCAGCCCCAGCATTTT; D gene: TRBD1; clone size: .; J gene: TRBJ1-5; V gene: TRBV7-9
CDR3 protein: CASSAWTVREEQFF; CDR3 DNA: TGTGCCAGCAGTGCATGGACTGTACGAGAAGAGCAGTTCTTC; D gene: .; clone size: .; J gene: TRBJ2-1; V gene: TRBV2
CDR3 protein: CASRQQGYDGNTIYF; CDR3 DNA: TGTGCCAGCAGACAACAGGGGTACGATGGAAACACCATATATTTT; D gene: TRBD1; clone size: .; J gene: TRBJ1-3; V gene: TRBV27
CDR3 protein: CASSPSRSGSNEQFF; CDR3 DNA: TGTGCCAGCAGCCCATCGCGCAGCGGGAGCAATGAGCAGTTCTTC; D gene: TRBD2; clone size: .; J gene: TRBJ2-1; V gene: TRBV7-2
CDR3 protein: CASGFYGEKLFF; CDR3 DNA: TGTGCTAGTGGTTTCTATGGGGAGAAACTGTTTTTT; D gene: .; clone size: once; J gene: TRBJ1-4; V gene: TRBV12-5
CDR3 protein: CAWRKSGLAGVWETQYF; CDR3 DNA: TGTGCCTGGAGAAAAAGTGGACTAGCGGGAGTTTGGGAGACCCAGTACTTC; D gene: TRBD2; clone size: .; J gene: TRBJ2-5; V gene: TRBV30
CDR3 protein: CASSPRQMNTEAFF; CDR3 DNA: TGTGCCAGCTCACCACGACAGATGAACACTGAAGCTTTCTTT; D gene: .; clone size: .; J gene: TRBJ1-1; V gene: TRBV18
CDR3 protein: CASSPPGATSGREQYF; CDR3 DNA: TGTGCCAGCTCACCACCGGGGGCGACTAGCGGGAGAGAGCAGTACTTC; D gene: TRBD2; clone size: .; J gene: TRBJ2-7; V gene: TRBV18
CDR3 protein: CASSRGGLAGGGNEQYF; CDR3 DNA: TGTGCCAGCAGCCGGGGGGGACTAGCGGGAGGAGGCAACGAGCAGTACTTC; D gene: TRBD2; clone size: .; J gene: TRBJ2-7; V gene: TRBV5-4
CDR3 protein: CASSRQGVTDTQYF; CDR3 DNA: TGTGCCAGCAGCCGACAGGGGGTCACAGATACGCAGTATTTT; D gene: TRBD1; clone size: few; J gene: TRBJ2-3; V gene: TRBV28
CDR3 protein: CASKTTGFQPQHF; CDR3 DNA: TGTGCCAGCAAAACAACAGGGTTTCAGCCCCAGCATTTT; D gene: .; clone size: once; J gene: TRBJ1-5; V gene: TRBV12-3/TRBV12-4
CDR3 protein: CASARGNGETQYF; CDR3 DNA: TGTGCCAGCGCTCGAGGGAATGGAGAGACCCAGTACTTC; D gene: .; clone size: .; J gene: TRBJ2-5; V gene: TRBV6-5
CDR3 protein: CASSFSLNSPLHF; CDR3 DNA: TGTGCCAGCAGCTTTTCACTGAATTCACCCCTCCACTTT; D gene: .; clone size: .; J gene: TRBJ1-6; V gene: TRBV7-3
CDR3 protein: CASSKTGYEQYF; CDR3 DNA: TGTGCCAGCAGCAAGACTGGGTACGAGCAGTACTTC; D gene: .; clone size: .; J gene: TRBJ2-7; V gene: TRBV7-9
CDR3 protein: CASSVVGGRGQETQYF; CDR3 DNA: TGTGCCAGCAGCGTAGTTGGTGGGCGTGGGCAAGAGACCCAGTACTTC; D gene: .; clone size: .; J gene: TRBJ2-5; V gene: TRBV9
CDR3 protein: CASSSLDDYEQYF; CDR3 DNA: TGTGCCAGCAGTTCCCTAGATGACTACGAGCAGTACTTC; D gene: .; clone size: .; J gene: TRBJ2-7; V gene: TRBV27
CDR3 protein: CASTQGLERYNEQFF; CDR3 DNA: TGTGCCAGCACACAGGGACTAGAAAGGTACAATGAGCAGTTCTTC; D gene: TRBD2; clone size: .; J gene: TRBJ2-1; V gene: TRBV28
CDR3 protein: CASSLVWTSGRHEQFF; CDR3 DNA: TGTGCCAGCAGCTTAGTGTGGACTAGCGGGAGGCATGAGCAGTTCTTC; D gene: TRBD2; clone size: .; J gene: TRBJ2-1; V gene: TRBV7-6
CDR3 protein: CASSDGTSGGYTQYF; CDR3 DNA: TGTGCCAGCAGCGACGGGACTAGCGGGGGATATACGCAGTATTTT; D gene: TRBD2; clone size: .; J gene: TRBJ2-3; V gene: TRBV9
CDR3 protein: CASSLAFSEDRETQYF; CDR3 DNA: TGTGCCAGCAGCTTGGCCTTTTCAGAGGACAGAGAGACCCAGTACTTC; D gene: .; clone size: .; J gene: TRBJ2-5; V gene: TRBV5-4
CDR3 protein: CSVSQGYGNTIYF; CDR3 DNA: TGCAGCGTTTCACAGGGCTACGGAAACACCATATATTTT; D gene: .; clone size: .; J gene: TRBJ1-3; V gene: TRBV29-1
CDR3 protein: CSVGGRRNTEAFF; CDR3 DNA: TGCAGCGTTGGGGGCCGGAGGAACACTGAAGCTTTCTTT; D gene: .; clone size: .; J gene: TRBJ1-1; V gene: TRBV29-1
CDR3 protein: CAWSVLLNEQFF; CDR3 DNA: TGTGCCTGGAGTGTACTATTAAATGAGCAGTTCTTC; D gene: .; clone size: .; J gene: TRBJ2-1; V gene: TRBV30
CDR3 protein: CASSLDRGHTEAFF; CDR3 DNA: TGTGCCAGCAGCTTAGACAGGGGGCACACTGAAGCTTTCTTT; D gene: TRBD1; clone size: .; J gene: TRBJ1-1; V gene: TRBV7-9
CDR3 protein: CASSMGLAGGLAYEQYF; CDR3 DNA: TGTGCCAGCAGCATGGGACTAGCGGGAGGGCTTGCGTACGAGCAGTACTTC; D gene: TRBD2; clone size: .; J gene: TRBJ2-7; V gene: TRBV5-5
CDR3 protein: CASSLPRSYNSPLHF; CDR3 DNA: TGTGCCAGCAGTTTACCCCGCTCCTATAATTCACCCCTCCACTTT; D gene: .; clone size: few; J gene: TRBJ1-6; V gene: TRBV27
CDR3 protein: CASTGGRDTQYF; CDR3 DNA: TGTGCCAGCACCGGAGGGAGGGATACGCAGTATTTT; D gene: .; clone size: .; J gene: TRBJ2-3; V gene: TRBV2
CDR3 protein: CASSLRQGAPVQFF; CDR3 DNA: TGTGCCAGCAGCTTACGACAGGGGGCGCCGGTACAGTTCTTC; D gene: TRBD1; clone size: .; J gene: TRBJ2-1; V gene: TRBV7-2
CDR3 protein: CASSDSSGSTQYF; CDR3 DNA: TGTGCCAGCAGTGACTCGAGCGGGAGTACGCAGTATTTT; D gene: TRBD2; clone size: .; J gene: TRBJ2-3; V gene: TRBV6-4
CDR3 protein: CASSSAGVLNEQYF; CDR3 DNA: TGTGCCAGCAGTTCGGCAGGGGTGCTCAACGAGCAGTACTTC; D gene: .; clone size: .; J gene: TRBJ2-7; V gene: TRBV6-5
CDR3 protein: CASSARDRNYEQYF; CDR3 DNA: TGTGCCAGCAGCGCCCGGGACAGAAATTATGAGCAGTACTTC; D gene: TRBD1; clone size: .; J gene: TRBJ2-7; V gene: TRBV9
CDR3 protein: CASSPVGGALYEQYF; CDR3 DNA: TGTGCCAGCAGTCCAGTCGGGGGGGCGCTCTACGAGCAGTACTTC; D gene: TRBD2; clone size: .; J gene: TRBJ2-7; V gene: TRBV28
CDR3 protein: CASSSISGTKHTEAFF; CDR3 DNA: TGTGCCAGCAGTTCAATTTCCGGGACAAAACACACTGAAGCTTTCTTT; D gene: .; clone size: few; J gene: TRBJ1-1; V gene: TRBV28